The clone carrying this T cell receptor beta chain was detected once. Its antigen is unknown. Time point: late sampling 161 to 241 days after vaccination in three convalescent patients. The data are from a study of vaccination and CD4 T cells after COVID-19. Study in general: Six males and four females constituted the convalescent cohort, two of whom were Hispanic. Post-vaccination specimens were collected at a median of roughly 68 days following dose two (range 14 to 241).

Overall study findings and caveats: For SARS-CoV-2-reactive clonotypes, the median went from about 20 to 38, a nonsignificant increase. When vaccine-specific clones from convalescent patients were examined, 304 of 307 were spike mono-reactive.

The CDR3 is made up of 17 amino acids. V lost 1 base and J lost 4; bases outside the gene matches: 9. The germline gives CDR1 SGHAT, CDR2 FQDESV (reference sequence). TCRdb re-derived calls from the PCR reads in MiXCR, one entry per CDR3 protein. The data show about 29,000 distinct CDR3 sequences, approximately 49% seen once. The TCR originated in a human donor who had recovered from COVID-19. V and J are TRBV11-1 and TRBJ2-7, with 11 bases fitting TRBD1. The material was CD4+ T cells from blood, obtained about 7 months after SARS-CoV-2 vaccination. The CDR3 DNA reads TGTGCCAGCAGCTTAGGCCCCGGGACAGGGGGTCAATACGAGCAGTACTTC. This encodes CASSLGPGTGGQYEQYF.